These T cell receptor beta chains were read from a single sample in a study of PD-1 blockade in classical Hodgkin lymphoma. TCRdb's copy holds only in-frame clones and misses some; the assay was immunoSEQ multiplex PCR. The table includes around 92,000 clones, approximately 86% detected once. The material was peripheral blood mononuclear cells (PBMCs), obtained before the fourth cycle of nivolumab. These receptors were obtained from a human donor with classical Hodgkin lymphoma. Each CDR3 is given with its conserved first and last residue. Each record gives: clone size, D gene, J gene, V gene, CDR3 protein, CDR3 DNA. A D gene is named only where the DNA matches it firmly. The size entry is marked missing in some rows and otherwise reads once, few, many or a size class.

>few|-|TRBJ1-3|TRBV19
CASSMMSSGNTIYF
TGTGCCAGTAGTATGATGAGCTCTGGAAACACCATATATTTT
>-|-|TRBJ1-5|TRBV10-3
CAISGGLSNQPQHF
TGTGCCATCAGTGGTGGGCTTAGCAATCAGCCCCAGCATTTT
>-|-|TRBJ2-5|TRBV2
CASSSAGLGVDF
TGTGCCAGCAGCTCCGCGGGACTGGGCGTGGACTTC
>-|-|TRBJ2-7|TRBV7-2
CASSLRVWGAGYEQYF
TGTGCCAGCAGCTTAAGGGTCTGGGGGGCTGGTTACGAGCAGTACTTC
>once|-|TRBJ1-3|TRBV18
CASSQNTIYF
TGTGCCAGCTCACAAAACACCATATATTTT
>-|TRBD2|TRBJ2-5|TRBV9
CASSVGSSGRGETQYF
TGTGCCAGCAGCGTAGGGTCGAGCGGGAGGGGGGAGACCCAGTACTTC
>-|-|TRBJ2-7|TRBV10-3
CAISGQDYEQYF
TGTGCCATCAGTGGGCAGGACTACGAGCAGTACTTC
>-|TRBD1|TRBJ1-2|TRBV10-3
CAISPGTGIVTLLNYGYTF
TGTGCCATCAGTCCCGGGACAGGGATTGTCACCCTACTTAACTATGGCTACACCTTC
>once|TRBD1|TRBJ1-2|TRBV4-3
CASSDRQGQGYTF
TGCGCCAGCAGCGATCGACAGGGTCAGGGCTACACCTTC
>-|-|TRBJ1-2|TRBV7-2
CASSYASDSYGYTF
TGTGCCAGCAGCTACGCGTCGGACAGTTATGGCTACACCTTC
>-|-|TRBJ1-2|TRBV19
CASSSLGTSGNYGYTF
TGTGCCAGTAGTAGCCTAGGGACATCGGGTAACTATGGCTACACCTTC
>-|-|TRBJ2-5|TRBV5-4
CASTTGSTLQETQYF
TGTGCCAGCACCACGGGGAGTACCCTGCAAGAGACCCAGTACTTC
>-|TRBD1|TRBJ1-3|TRBV5-4
CASSFDRGLGNTIYF
TGTGCCAGCAGCTTCGACAGGGGACTTGGAAACACCATATATTTT
>-|-|TRBJ2-2|TRBV2
CASNTATGELFF
TGTGCCAGCAACACGGCCACCGGGGAGCTGTTTTTT
>-|-|TRBJ2-7|TRBV30
CAWSFGAYEQYF
TGTGCCTGGAGCTTCGGAGCCTACGAGCAGTACTTC
>few|-|TRBJ2-1|TRBV5-1
CASSLVGWQNEQFF
TGCGCCAGCAGCTTGGTAGGGTGGCAGAATGAGCAGTTCTTC
>once|-|TRBJ1-1|TRBV2
CASSEEGSTEAFF
TGTGCCAGCAGTGAGGAGGGCAGTACTGAAGCTTTCTTT
>-|TRBD1|TRBJ2-7|TRBV9
CASSASGDRFYEQYF
TGTGCCAGCAGCGCCTCGGGGGACAGGTTCTACGAGCAGTACTTC